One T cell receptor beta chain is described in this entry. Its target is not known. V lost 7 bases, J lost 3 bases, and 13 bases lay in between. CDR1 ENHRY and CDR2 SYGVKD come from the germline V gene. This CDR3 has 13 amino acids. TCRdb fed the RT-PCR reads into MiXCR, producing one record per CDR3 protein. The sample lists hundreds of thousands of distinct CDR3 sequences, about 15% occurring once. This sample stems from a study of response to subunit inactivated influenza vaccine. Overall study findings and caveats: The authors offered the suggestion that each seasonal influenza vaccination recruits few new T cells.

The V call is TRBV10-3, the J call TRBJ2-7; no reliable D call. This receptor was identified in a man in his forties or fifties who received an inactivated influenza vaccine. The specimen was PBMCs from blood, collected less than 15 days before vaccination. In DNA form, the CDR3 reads TGTGCCATCACTCCGGCAGCTGACTACGAGCAGTACTTC. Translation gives CAITPAADYEQYF.